These 19 T cell receptor beta chains share one sample of origin, sequenced in a study of graft-versus-host responses after intestinal transplantation. Profiled with immunoSEQ multiplex PCR; TCRdb holds only in-frame clones, not every one. Of 9,500 to 12,000 clones listed, about 80% are singletons. Investigators treated the graft tissue so that it released intraepithelial and lamina propria lymphocytes. Source: ileum tissue, taken 23 days after intestinal transplant. All receptors come from a human patient who received an intestinal transplant, so some T cells may come from the graft donor.

V and J are TRBV6-6 and TRBJ1-1, with D hard to call. The germline V and J ends were trimmed by 5 bases and 2 bases, with 9 bases remaining between them. In germline, CDR1 is MNHNY, CDR2 SVGAGI (reference sequence). There are 13 residues in the CDR3. CDR3 loop: CASSPPKNTEAFF. In nucleotides, the CDR3 is TGTGCCAGCAGTCCCCCAAAAAACACTGAAGCTTTCTTT.

This chain links TRBV19 with TRBJ2-2; perhaps D is TRBD1 or TRBD2 (5 bases each). This CDR3 is built from 13 residues. Trimming shortened V by 5 bases and J by 6 bases, and 10 bases separated the two germline ends. In germline, CDR1 is LNHDA, CDR2 SQIVND (reference sequence). CDR3 sequence (DNA): TGTGCCAGTAGTCCGGGACCGGCCGGGGAGCTGTTTTTT. Translating gives CASSPGPAGELFF.

This chain uses TRBV28 with TRBJ2-5, with 7 nucleotides matching TRBD1. Gene TRBJ2-7 matches the end of the DNA better, so the J call may be wrong. The germline CDR1 and CDR2 sequences are MDHEN and SYDVKM. The CDR3 has 15 residues. CDR3: CASSLYGTEFYEQYF. Written as DNA, the CDR3 is TGTGCCAGCAGTTTATACGGGACAGAATTTTACGAGCAGTACTTC.

About this clone: In the same sample, other DNA sequences code for this CDR3. This chain joins TRBV5-1 and TRBJ2-7; possibly TRBD2 for D (6 bases). Per germline, CDR1 SGHRS and CDR2 YFSETQ. The CDR3 loop spans 12 amino acids. V lost 4 bases, J lost 3 bases, and 8 bases lay in between. The CDR3 DNA reads TGCGCCAGCAGCCCCGGGGGCTACGAGCAGTACTTC. It specifies CASSPGGYEQYF. The variable domain in full, with the rest retrieved from reference TRBV5-1 and TRBJ2-7, is KAGVTQTPRYLIKTRGQQVTLSCSPISGHRSVSWYQQTPGQGLQFLFEYFSETQRNKGNFPGRFSGRQFSNSRSEMNVSTLELGDSALYLCASSPGGYEQYFGPGTRLTVT.

The rearrangement links TRBV28 to TRBJ2-1; D may be TRBD2 (6 bases). Germline CDR1 MDHEN, CDR2 SYDVKM. CDR3 size: 15 residues. V lost 3 bases, J lost 2 bases, and 11 bases lay in between. CDR3 DNA sequence: TGTGCCAGCAGTTTGGCCGGGAGTGCCTACAATGAGCAGTTCTTC. Protein sequence: CASSLAGSAYNEQFF.

This chain links TRBV15 with TRBJ2-1; a possible D gene is TRBD2 (6 bases). CDR1 and CDR2 (germline): LNHNV, YYDKDF (reference sequence). Trimming shortened V by 0 bases and J by 6 bases, and 12 bases separated the two germline ends. CDR3 size: 15 residues. In nucleotides, the CDR3 is TGTGCCACCAGCAGAGAAACGACTAGTACCAATGAGCAGTTCTTC. Protein: CATSRETTSTNEQFF.

This clone was seen once. The same CDR3 can be traced to other DNA sequences in this sample. The rearrangement links TRBV5-6 to TRBJ1-1, with D perhaps matching TRBD1 (6 bases). V lost 2 bases, J lost 5 bases, and 7 bases lay in between. CDR1 and CDR2 from the germline V gene are SGHDT and YYEEEE. CDR3 length: 12 amino acids. CDR3 protein: CASSLRGTEAFF. CDR3 nucleotides: TGTGCCAGCAGCTTAAGGGGGACTGAAGCTTTCTTT.

The gene calls are TRBV7-2 and TRBJ1-1; D is ambiguous. The CDR3 runs to 13 residues. Trimming removed 4 bases from V and 0 bases from J, with 6 bases in between. CDR1 and CDR2 from the germline V gene are SGHTA and FQGNSA. DNA of the CDR3: TGTGCCAGCAGCTCTAAGTTGAACACTGAAGCTTTCTTT. Its translation: CASSSKLNTEAFF.

The chain links TRBV11-2 to TRBJ2-7; weak D call: TRBD2 (6 bases). Looked up from germline, CDR1 is SGHAT and CDR2 is FQNNGV. This CDR3 region has 15 residues. V was clipped by 2 bases and J by 3 bases, with 14 bases between them. The CDR3 DNA reads as TGTGCCAGCAGCTTAATCGCGGGAACAAACTACGAGCAGTACTTC. This gives the protein CASSLIAGTNYEQYF. The variable domain in full, completed from reference TRBV11-2 and TRBJ2-7, reads EAGVAQSPRYKIIEKRQSVAFWCNPISGHATLYWYQQILGQGPKLLIQFQNNGVVDDSQLPKDRFSAERLKGVDSTLKIQPAKLEDSAVYLCASSLIAGTNYEQYFGPGTRLTVT.

This rearrangement joins TRBV6-4 to TRBJ2-3; 9 nucleotides match TRBD1. The germline V gene has CDR1 MRHNA and CDR2 SNTAGT. This CDR3 spans 14 amino acids. Trimming removed 3 bases from V and 4 bases from J; junction bases left unmatched: 2. The chain's CDR3 is CASSDTGGPDTQYF. Written as DNA, the CDR3 is TGTGCCAGCAGTGATACAGGGGGCCCAGATACGCAGTATTTT.

This rearrangement joins TRBV27 to TRBJ1-1; D possibly corresponds to TRBD1 (5 bases). Germline V lookup: CDR1 MNHEY, CDR2 SMNVEV (reference sequence). Between the trimmed V and J ends, which lost 5 bases and 0 bases, there was a span of 13 bases. The CDR3 has 15 amino acids. The CDR3 region has the DNA TGTGCCAGCAGTCCCCGGGGCAGCATGAACACTGAAGCTTTCTTT. Translating gives CASSPRGSMNTEAFF.

This clone was picked up a small number of times. This chain joins TRBV28 and TRBJ2-3, with 10 positions matching TRBD1. Per germline, CDR1 MDHEN and CDR2 SYDVKM. V shed 7 bases and J 3 bases; nucleotides not matched to a gene: 7. The CDR3 loop spans 15 amino acids. CDR3 in amino acids: CASTPTGGRTDTQYF. The CDR3 coding sequence is TGTGCCAGCACCCCGACAGGGGGCAGGACAGATACGCAGTATTTT.

V gene TRBV10-3 combines with J gene TRBJ2-6; D unresolved. Trimming removed 4 bases at V and 10 bases at J, with 11 bases between. Germline CDR1 ENHRY, CDR2 SYGVKD. The CDR3 runs to 13 residues. The CDR3 DNA reads as TGTGCCATCAGTGCCTCGGGTGTAAACGTCCTGACTTTC. This translates into CAISASGVNVLTF.

J is TRBJ1-1 and V is TRBV6-5, with TRBD1 as a possible D gene (6 bases). CDR1 and CDR2 from the germline V gene are MNHEY and SVGAGI. This CDR3 contains 13 residues. V lost 6 bases to trimming and J lost 10 bases, with 18 bases between them. The CDR3 DNA reads as TGTGCCAGCAGCCTTACGCCACAGGGTAGAGCTTTCTTT. Residues: CASSLTPQGRAFF.

This clone was recorded once. J is TRBJ2-1 and V is TRBV5-8, with D hard to call. V was cut by 5 bases and J by 4 bases, with 7 bases left in between. Germline CDR1 is SGHTS and CDR2 is YDEGEE. CDR3 length equals 12 residues. CDR3 sequence (DNA): TGTGCCAGCAGACTAAAATACAATGAGCAGTTCTTC. Amino acids: CASRLKYNEQFF.

This clone was counted a few times. The chain couples TRBV27 to TRBJ1-5, with TRBD1 matching over 8 bases. After removal of 5 bases from V and 0 bases from J, the junction contained 9 bases not matched to a gene. Germline-derived CDR1 and CDR2 are MNHEY and SMNVEV (reference sequence). The CDR3 contains 17 residues. CDR3 DNA: TGTGCCAGCAGTCCCTGGGACAGGCGATATAGCAATCAGCCCCAGCATTTT. It is translated as CASSPWDRRYSNQPQHF.

The chain uses TRBV7-2 and TRBJ2-7; 10 bases are a match to TRBD2. The CDR3 sequence is 18 residues long. Losses at the gene ends were 3 bases for V and 0 bases for J; bases not matched to a gene: 11. Germline V gives CDR1 SGHTA, CDR2 FQGNSA. CDR3 DNA sequence: TGTGCCAGCAGCTTGGCTCTTAGTGGGACTAGCGTCTCCTACGAGCAGTACTTC. It codes for CASSLALSGTSVSYEQYF.

The V gene is TRBV13, the J gene TRBJ2-1, with TRBD2 matching over 9 bases. With 5 bases clipped from V and 4 bases from J, the junction kept 6 bases outside the gene matches. CDR1 is PRHDT, CDR2 FYEKMQ, per germline (reference sequence). The CDR3 is made up of 15 amino acids. The CDR3 is CASSPLSGGYNEQFF. The CDR3 bases are TGTGCCAGCAGCCCTTTAAGCGGGGGGTACAATGAGCAGTTCTTC.

The chain joins TRBV7-3 to TRBJ1-1; TRBD1 might be the D (5 bases). This CDR3 region has 15 residues. Germline CDR1 SGHTA, CDR2 FQGTGA. The V end was cut by 1 base, the J end by 1 base, with 10 bases between. The CDR3 loop is CASSLRGGANTEAFF. In nucleotides, the CDR3 is TGTGCCAGCAGCTTAAGGGGCGGGGCGAACACTGAAGCTTTCTTT.